A single sample is the source of the 22 T cell receptor beta chains below, sequenced in a study of identical twins. One entry per CDR3 protein, called by TCRdb with MiXCR from the 5' RACE reads. The table shows 350,000 or so distinct CDR3 sequences, with roughly 9% occurring only once. Material for sequencing was naive T cells sorted from blood. The receptors were gathered from a woman in her 50s in good health.

In this sample, this clonotype turned up a few times. V is TRBV9 and J is TRBJ2-3, with 13 bases aligning to TRBD2. Germline trimming cut 3 bases from V and 4 bases from J; bases unmatched to any gene: 2. The CDR3 sequence is 15 residues long. Germline loops: CDR1 SGDLS, CDR2 YYNGEE. CDR3 coding DNA: TGTGCCAGCAGCGGGACTAGCGGGAGCGCAGATACGCAGTATTTT. Its translation: CASSGTSGSADTQYF.

The chain couples TRBV6-5 to TRBJ2-7; D uncertain. CDR1 is MNHEY, CDR2 SVGAGI, per germline. The CDR3 is made up of 13 amino acids. Trimming pared 8 bases from V and 0 bases from J, leaving 11 bases between. The CDR3 loop is CASWGSYSYEQYF. CDR3 nucleotide sequence: TGTGCCAGCTGGGGATCCTACTCCTACGAGCAGTACTTC.

This clonotype was seen a few times. The V call is TRBV20-1, the J call TRBJ1-4; 7 bases agree with TRBD1. The germline CDR1 and CDR2 sequences are DFQATT and SNEGSKA (reference sequence). This CDR3 is built from 16 residues. The junction had 11 bases not matched to a gene; V was cut back by 0 bases and J by 7 bases. The CDR3 loop is CSARERWGRGSEKLFF. The CDR3 DNA follows: TGCAGTGCTAGAGAAAGATGGGGCAGGGGGTCTGAAAAACTGTTTTTT.

This clonotype has just a few counts. This rearrangement joins TRBV5-1 to TRBJ2-5, with D hard to call. Germline CDR1 is SGHRS and CDR2 is YFSETQ. The CDR3 runs 14 residues. Trimming removed 1 base from V and 0 bases from J, with 7 bases in between. This CDR3 reads CASSLNGDQETQYF. The CDR3 region has the DNA TGCGCCAGCAGCTTGAACGGTGACCAAGAGACCCAGTACTTC.

This clonotype occurred many times. The chain joins TRBV24-1 to TRBJ2-5, with TRBD1 identical over 12 bases. Germline assignment: CDR1 KGHDR and CDR2 SFDVKD. The CDR3 has 17 amino acids. V gave up 2 bases and J gave up 1 base; unmatched junction bases: 4. CDR3 protein: CATSDSRDRGRQETQYF. The CDR3 nucleotides are TGTGCCACCAGTGATTCCCGGGACAGGGGGCGCCAAGAGACCCAGTACTTC.

This clonotype has a count of ten or more. This sequence joins TRBV20-1 and TRBJ1-1, with 10 bases identical to TRBD1. CDR1 and CDR2 from the germline V gene are DFQATT and SNEGSKA (reference sequence). The CDR3 consists of 16 residues. Trimming at V came to 3 bases and at J to 3 bases, leaving 10 bases not matched to a gene. The CDR3 nucleotides are TGCAGTGCTAGGGGATCCGGCGGACAGGGGGACACTGAAGCTTTCTTT. It codes for CSARGSGGQGDTEAFF.

The table lists this clonotype with a few counts. The J gene is TRBJ2-1, the V gene TRBV7-2; 12 positions agree with TRBD2. This CDR3 region has 19 residues. Germline CDR1 SGHTA, CDR2 FQGNSA. V was pared by 2 bases and J by 5 bases, with 13 bases of the junction left unmatched. The CDR3 DNA follows: TGTGCCAGCAGCTTAAGGGCTAGCGGGAGGGCCTTCGGTAACAATGAGCAGTTCTTC. It is translated as CASSLRASGRAFGNNEQFF.

This chain joins TRBV30 and TRBJ1-6; weak D call: TRBD1 (5 bases). The CDR3 totals 15 residues. Trimming shortened V by 3 bases and J by 7 bases, and 16 bases separated the two germline ends. Looked up from germline, CDR1 is GTSNPN and CDR2 is SVGIG (reference sequence). CDR3 sequence reads: CAWRRPGRGNSPLHF. CDR3 in DNA: TGTGCCTGGAGGCGACCGGGACGTGGGAATTCACCCCTCCACTTT.

This clonotype was observed at least ten times. The chain uses TRBV7-9 and TRBJ2-7, with 8 bases matching TRBD2. V shed 6 bases and J 0 bases; nucleotides not matched to a gene: 4. Germline CDR1 reads SEHNR; CDR2 reads FQNEAQ (reference sequence). This CDR3 has 14 residues. The CDR3 is CASRASGYSYEQYF. DNA for the CDR3: TGTGCCAGCAGGGCTAGCGGGTACTCCTACGAGCAGTACTTC.

Only a few counts were recorded for this clonotype. V gene TRBV2 combines with J gene TRBJ2-7, with a tentative D call TRBD2 (7 bases). This CDR3 contains 13 residues. V gave up 8 bases and J gave up 0 bases, with 11 bases separating them. Germline CDR1 reads SNHLY; CDR2 reads FYNNEI. CDR3 in amino acids: CASGGGPSYEQYV. The DNA for the CDR3 is TGTGCCAGCGGGGGGGGGCCCTCCTACGAGCAGTACGTC.

This clonotype appeared a few times. V and J are TRBV4-1 and TRBJ1-1; D unclear. This CDR3 comprises 13 residues. Trimming took off 0 bases at V and 10 bases at J, with 12 bases between the two ends. CDR1 is MGHRA, CDR2 YSYEKL, per germline. CDR3 nucleotide sequence: TGCGCCAGCAGCCAAGACGCTGGGTCGGTAGCTTTCTTT. Translating gives CASSQDAGSVAFF.

This clonotype has a count of ten or more. The chain recombines TRBV3-1 with TRBJ2-1; D is tentatively TRBD1 or TRBD2 (5 bases each). Germline CDR1 is LGHDT and CDR2 is YNNKEL (reference sequence). V was trimmed by 1 base and J by 4 bases, leaving 8 bases between them. CDR3 size: 14 residues. The CDR3 DNA is TGTGCCAGCAGCCAAGGGGGACGGTACAATGAGCAGTTCTTC. Translating it yields CASSQGGRYNEQFF.

The CDR3 DNA reads TGTGCCAGCAGCCCGCCAAGCGGAGCTCCTCACAATGAGCAGTTCTTC. Translation gives CASSPPSGAPHNEQFF. The rearrangement joins TRBV3-1 to TRBJ2-1, with D possibly matching TRBD2 (5 bases). This CDR3 spans 16 amino acids. Per the germline V gene, CDR1 is LGHDT and CDR2 is YNNKEL (reference sequence). Trimming took 4 bases from V and 5 from J, leaving 18 bases between them.

The table lists this clonotype with many counts. V gene TRBV5-1 combines with J gene TRBJ1-5, with TRBD1 matching over 9 bases. The CDR3 is 15 amino acids. V shed 5 bases and J 1 base; nucleotides not matched to a gene: 4. Germline assignment: CDR1 SGHRS and CDR2 YFSETQ. The CDR3 loop is CASRVGQGSNQPQHF. The CDR3 bases are TGCGCCAGCAGAGTAGGACAGGGGAGCAATCAGCCCCAGCATTTT.

This clonotype was recorded many times. The V gene is TRBV27, the J gene TRBJ2-3; 7 bases agree with TRBD2. After removal of 9 bases from V and 2 bases from J, the junction contained 5 bases not matched to a gene. CDR1 is MNHEY, CDR2 SMNVEV, per germline (reference sequence). The CDR3 runs 13 residues. CDR3 protein: CASAGRSTDTQYF. CDR3 DNA sequence: TGTGCCAGTGCCGGGAGGTCCACAGATACGCAGTATTTT.

This clonotype was seen many times. A read error may produce the germline difference seen at one junction end. The chain combines TRBV20-1 with TRBJ2-4; maybe TRBD1 (6 bases). This CDR3 has 13 residues. From germline, CDR1 is DFQATT and CDR2 SNEGSKA (reference sequence). The CDR3 loop reads CSARVRGKSIQYF. The CDR3 DNA reads as TGCAGTGCTAGAGTGAGGGGGAAAAGCATTCAGTACTTC.

This clonotype has at least ten counts. The chain recombines TRBV10-3 with TRBJ2-7; TRBD1 agrees at 7 bases. Losses at the gene ends were 3 bases for V and 1 base for J; bases not matched to a gene: 12. Germline assignment: CDR1 ENHRY and CDR2 SYGVKD. The CDR3 length is 17 residues. For the CDR3, the DNA is TGTGCCATCAGTGAAGCCCCGACAGGGAGAAAGTCCTACGAGCAGTACTTC. Translated, it gives CAISEAPTGRKSYEQYF.

This chain links TRBV12-3 or TRBV12-4 with TRBJ2-4; D may be TRBD2 (6 bases). The CDR3 is 16 amino acids. V gave up 1 base and J gave up 0 bases, with 10 bases separating them. The CDR3 coding sequence is TGTGCCAGCAGTTTAGGGTGGGGACTAGCCAAAAACATTCAGTACTTC. It encodes CASSLGWGLAKNIQYF.

This clonotype was counted many times. For the CDR3, the DNA is TGTGCCAGCCGTGGCGGGGAGAGCTCCTACAATGAGCAGTTCTTC. Protein: CASRGGESSYNEQFF. The chain joins TRBV28 to TRBJ2-1; D might be TRBD2 (6 bases). V was clipped by 8 bases and J by 0 bases, with 14 bases between them. Germline V gene sequence: CDR1 MDHEN, CDR2 SYDVKM. CDR3 length: 15 amino acids.

This clonotype was recorded at least ten times. The chain carries TRBV10-2 and TRBJ1-1, with D possibly matching TRBD1 (6 bases). CDR3 length equals 14 residues. Per germline, CDR1 WSHSY and CDR2 SAAADI. The ends were cut back, 7 bases at V and 2 bases at J, with 14 bases in the middle. CDR3 residues: CASNGGGPNTEAFF. CDR3 sequence (DNA): TGCGCCAGCAATGGAGGGGGTCCCAACACTGAAGCTTTCTTT.

This clonotype was detected ten times or more. The chain employs TRBV11-2 and TRBJ1-4; D call uncertain. There are 15 residues in the CDR3. CDR1 is SGHAT and CDR2 is FQNNGV in the germline V gene. V was shortened by 2 bases and J by 8 bases, with 15 bases between the two germline ends. The chain's CDR3 is CASSLFPSAQEKLFF. The CDR3 region has the DNA TGTGCCAGCAGCTTATTCCCCTCCGCGCAGGAAAAACTGTTTTTT.

The sample holds many counts of this clonotype. V usage is TRBV10-3 and J usage is TRBJ2-1, with D perhaps matching TRBD2 (6 bases). Trimming stripped 6 bases from V and 4 bases from J, with 10 bases between. Germline CDR1 reads ENHRY; CDR2 reads SYGVKD. The CDR3 has 13 residues. The CDR3 here is CAIRGREYNEQFF. CDR3 in DNA: TGTGCCATCAGGGGGCGGGAATACAATGAGCAGTTCTTC.